The T cell receptor (beta chain) under discussion was sequenced for a study of blood T cells in healthy people across ages (dated by TCRdb to between 2014 and 2016). For context, the study as a whole: Template switching captured roughly one uniquely barcoded TCR beta cDNA molecule per two T cells in model experiments. To track age-related changes in TCR beta repertoire diversity, the study relied on deep sequencing normalized with unique cDNA molecular identifiers. Four age groups were formed from the donors: young (average approximately 15 years), middle-aged (approximately 41), aged (about 68) and long-lived (82). To avoid experimental bias, donors of different ages were distributed randomly across sequencing lanes. Two additional independent replicas of 1 million unique cDNA reads from the same blood draw were analyzed for two donors (one aged 18 to 30 and one aged 80 or older). What the authors observed across the whole study: As age increased, observed TCR beta diversity per million T cells dropped in a roughly linear way, and a significant reduction was already evident by age 40. Estimates of total diversity based on one million sequenced T cells were considered lower bounds and underestimates. Observed TCR beta diversity correlated strongly with the percentage of naive T cells measured by flow cytometry. Because the CMV infection status of the donors was unknown, age-related changes in expanded clonotypes may potentially have been confounded. Conclusive comparison of naive and antigen-experienced compartments was prevented by the profiling of bulk unsorted PBMCs. Compared with the aged group, the long-lived group had more naive CD4+ T cells, fewer expanded clones and increased TCR diversity, suggesting age selection.

This clonotype was found a few times. Its antigen is currently not known. Qualities for individual bases were not recorded, and no much larger clone is one base off. Library creation used 5' RACE. Instrument used: Illumina HiSeq 2500. A second PCR of roughly 7 to 12 cycles was run with a J-beta primer mix and a sample-barcoded 5' primer. A unique molecular identifier was introduced onto each TCR beta cDNA molecule by a template-switch 5' adaptor carrying 12 random nucleotides. Each sample yielded at least 2.5 million CDR3-containing paired-end reads. The Mint cDNA synthesis kit, primed by a TRBC-specific oligonucleotide, was used to synthesize first-strand cDNA from all RNA. After uracil-DNA glycosylase treatment, a first 18-cycle PCR used universal primers M1SS and BC2_uni_R on all cDNA. The paper's data handling went like this. Normalization of each sample was performed by random selection of 1 million high-quality reads, each carrying a distinct molecular identifier. Instead of being binned into consensus sequences, reads with shared molecular identifiers were discarded. MiTCR, run with a Q25 quality threshold and the strictest error-elimination algorithm, handled CDR3 identification, clonotype clustering and error correction. A nonparametric unseen species model with Euler transformation was used to estimate a lower bound on total TCR beta diversity. TCRdb handled the public reads itself, with Q25 trimming in fastp and clone calling in MiXCR, and kept productive beta chains. Each CDR3 protein gets just one entry, which takes the most common genes and DNA from the rows behind it. In this record, the V and J calls reflect TCRdb's handling and not the investigators' own analysis. The sample table shows about 1.6 million distinct CDR3 sequences, and about 31% are seen once. The ten biggest clones cover around 10% of the sample.

Including the terminal cysteine and phenylalanine, the CDR3 comprises 20 residues. Only the CDR3 DNA stays, 60 bases, in frame from base 1. For this chain, trimming is 4 bases at the V end and 5 bases at the J end, and the number of junction bases without a gene match is 22. CDR1 and CDR2 are drawn from the germline V gene (reference sequence): MNHEY, SMNVEV. Donors were under 40 systemically healthy Caucasian individuals from Russia aged roughly 6 to 90 years. Each donor gave about 9.8 milliliters of peripheral blood, drawn into EDTA-treated Vacutainer tubes. Ficoll-Paque density-gradient centrifugation was used to isolate PBMCs, with at least 6 million per sample. Total RNA, at least 5 micrograms per sample, was extracted from PBMCs with Trizol reagent. For every donor, an aliquot of PBMCs went through flow cytometry to measure the percentages of naive CD45RAhigh/CD27high T cells.

Sequences were obtained from blood. The chain links TRBV27 with TRBJ2-5; the junction holds 10 bases that match TRBD1. The TCR comes from a woman aged 25 to 45 in good health. The CDR3 sequence is CASSYGPPGTGATLQETQYF. The DNA reads as follows: TGTGCCAGCAGTTATGGGCCCCCCGGGACAGGGGCCACCCTGCAGGAGACCCAGTACTTC.